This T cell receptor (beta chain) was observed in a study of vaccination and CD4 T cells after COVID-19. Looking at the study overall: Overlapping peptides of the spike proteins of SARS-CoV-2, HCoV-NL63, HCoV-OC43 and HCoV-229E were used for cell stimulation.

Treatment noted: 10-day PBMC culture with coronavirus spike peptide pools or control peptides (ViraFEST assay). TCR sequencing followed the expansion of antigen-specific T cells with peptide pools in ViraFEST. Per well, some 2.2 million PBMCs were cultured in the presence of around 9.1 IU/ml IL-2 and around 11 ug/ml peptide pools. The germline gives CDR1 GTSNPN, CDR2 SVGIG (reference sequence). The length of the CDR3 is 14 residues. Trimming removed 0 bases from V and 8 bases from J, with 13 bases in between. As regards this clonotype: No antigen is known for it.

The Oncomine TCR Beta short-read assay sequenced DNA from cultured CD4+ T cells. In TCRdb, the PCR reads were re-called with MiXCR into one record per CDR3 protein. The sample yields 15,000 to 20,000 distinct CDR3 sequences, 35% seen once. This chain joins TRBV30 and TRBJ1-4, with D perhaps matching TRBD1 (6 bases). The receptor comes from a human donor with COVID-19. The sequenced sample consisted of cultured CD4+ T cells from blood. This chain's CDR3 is CAWSVRGGEEKLFF. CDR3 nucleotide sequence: TGTGCCTGGAGTGTAAGGGGGGGGGAAGAAAAACTGTTTTTT.